This TCR beta chain was obtained from a study of blood T cells in healthy people across ages. This clonotype has just a few counts. CDR3 length equals 18 residues. The germline gives CDR1 KGHDR, CDR2 SFDVKD. V lost 7 bases, J lost 2 bases, and 23 bases lay in between. It was with a sample-barcoded 5' primer and a J-beta primer mix that a second PCR of about 6 to 12 cycles was run. Using its own MiXCR run on the 5' RACE reads, TCRdb lists one record per CDR3 protein. Of about 1.7 million distinct CDR3 sequences listed, about 30% were seen once; the top ten hold 7% to 9%. Sequencing was carried out using blood. The chain employs TRBV24-1 and TRBJ2-1, with D possibly matching TRBD1 (5 bases). This TCR derives from a woman aged 25 to 39 in good health. The DNA for the CDR3 is TGTGCCACCAGAGCACGACTCCTCGAGCAGGGCCCCTACAATGAGCAGTTCTTC. This encodes CATRARLLEQGPYNEQFF.